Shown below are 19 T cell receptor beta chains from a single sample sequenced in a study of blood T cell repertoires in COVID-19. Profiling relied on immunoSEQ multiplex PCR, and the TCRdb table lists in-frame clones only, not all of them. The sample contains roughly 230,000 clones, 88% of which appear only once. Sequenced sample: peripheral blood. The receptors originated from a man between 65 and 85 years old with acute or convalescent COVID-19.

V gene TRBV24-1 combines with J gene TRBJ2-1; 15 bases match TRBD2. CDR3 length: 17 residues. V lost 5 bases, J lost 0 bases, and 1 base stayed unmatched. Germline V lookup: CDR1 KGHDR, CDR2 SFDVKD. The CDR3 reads CATSGTSGRASYNEQFF. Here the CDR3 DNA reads TGTGCCACCAGTGGGACTAGCGGGAGGGCCTCCTACAATGAGCAGTTCTTC.

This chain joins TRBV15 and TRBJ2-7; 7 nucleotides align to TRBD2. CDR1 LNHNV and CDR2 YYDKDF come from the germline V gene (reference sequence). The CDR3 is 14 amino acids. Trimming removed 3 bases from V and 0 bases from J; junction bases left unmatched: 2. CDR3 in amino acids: CATSSGGSSYEQYF. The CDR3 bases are TGTGCCACCAGCAGCGGCGGGAGCTCCTACGAGCAGTACTTC.

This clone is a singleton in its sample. The CDR3 nucleotides are TGTGCCTGGAACATGGGCAGCCAAGGGGCCAACGTCCTGACTTTC. Protein sequence: CAWNMGSQGANVLTF. This chain links TRBV30 with TRBJ2-6, with D hard to call. The V gene lost 4 bases and the J gene lost 4 bases, with 14 bases spanning the gap. The CDR3 has 15 amino acids. CDR1 and CDR2 from the germline V gene are GTSNPN and SVGIG (reference sequence). Based on the CDR3 plus reference TRBV30 and TRBJ2-6, the full variable domain is SQTIHQWPATLVQPVGSPLSLECTVEGTSNPNLYWYRQAAGRGLQLLFYSVGIGQISSEVPQNLSASRPQDRQFILSSKKLLLSDSGFYLCAWNMGSQGANVLTFGAGSRLTVL.

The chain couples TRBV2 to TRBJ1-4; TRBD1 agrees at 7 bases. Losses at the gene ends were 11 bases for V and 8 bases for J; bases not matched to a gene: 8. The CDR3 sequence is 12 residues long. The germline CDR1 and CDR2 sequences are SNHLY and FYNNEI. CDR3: CAGGTVGEKLFF. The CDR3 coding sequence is TGTGCCGGCGGGACAGTAGGAGAAAAACTGTTTTTT.

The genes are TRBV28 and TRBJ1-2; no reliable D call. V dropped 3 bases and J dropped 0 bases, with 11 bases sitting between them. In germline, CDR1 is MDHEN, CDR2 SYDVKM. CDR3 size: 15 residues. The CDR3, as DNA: TGTGCCAGCAGTTTCCCGACAACAGCTAACTATGGCTACACCTTC. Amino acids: CASSFPTTANYGYTF.

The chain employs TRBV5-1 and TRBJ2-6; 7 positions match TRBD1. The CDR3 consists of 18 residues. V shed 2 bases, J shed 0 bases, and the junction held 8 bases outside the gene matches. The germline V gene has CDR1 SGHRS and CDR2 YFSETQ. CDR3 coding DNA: TGCGCCAGCAGCTTAACGGACAGGTTACTCTCTGGGGCCAACGTCCTGACTTTC. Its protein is CASSLTDRLLSGANVLTF.

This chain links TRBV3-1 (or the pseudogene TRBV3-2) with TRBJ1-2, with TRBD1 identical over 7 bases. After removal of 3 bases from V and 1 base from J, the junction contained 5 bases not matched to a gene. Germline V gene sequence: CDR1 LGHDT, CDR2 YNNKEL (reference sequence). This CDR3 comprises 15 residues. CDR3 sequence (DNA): TGTGCCAGCAGCCACTGGGACAGAGTTAACTATGGCTACACCTTC. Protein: CASSHWDRVNYGYTF.

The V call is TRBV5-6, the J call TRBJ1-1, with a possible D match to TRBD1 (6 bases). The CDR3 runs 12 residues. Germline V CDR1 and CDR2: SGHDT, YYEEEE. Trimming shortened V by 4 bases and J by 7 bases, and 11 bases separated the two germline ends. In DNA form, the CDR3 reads TGTGCCAGCAGCAAAGGGACATATGAAGCTTTCTTT. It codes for CASSKGTYEAFF.

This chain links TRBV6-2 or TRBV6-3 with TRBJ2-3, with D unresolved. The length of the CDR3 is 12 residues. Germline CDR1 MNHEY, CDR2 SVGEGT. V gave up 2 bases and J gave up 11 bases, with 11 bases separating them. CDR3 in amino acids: CASSYKYPRQYF. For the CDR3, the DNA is TGTGCCAGCAGTTACAAGTACCCTAGGCAGTATTTT.

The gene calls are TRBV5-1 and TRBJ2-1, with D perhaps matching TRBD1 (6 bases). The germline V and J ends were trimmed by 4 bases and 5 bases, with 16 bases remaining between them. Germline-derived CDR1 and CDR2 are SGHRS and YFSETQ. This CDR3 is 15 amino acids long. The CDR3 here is CASSQQGLNHNEQFF. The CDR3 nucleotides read TGCGCCAGCAGCCAACAGGGTCTAAACCACAATGAGCAGTTCTTC.

The CDR3 sequence is CASSLVAGGVNEQFF. The CDR3 DNA reads as TGCGCCAGCAGCTTAGTGGCGGGAGGGGTGAATGAGCAGTTCTTC. V gene TRBV5-1 combines with J gene TRBJ2-1; TRBD2 matches 9 bases. Germline V lookup: CDR1 SGHRS, CDR2 YFSETQ. Trimming cost V 2 bases and J 7 bases; bases outside gene matches: 7. The CDR3 loop spans 15 amino acids.

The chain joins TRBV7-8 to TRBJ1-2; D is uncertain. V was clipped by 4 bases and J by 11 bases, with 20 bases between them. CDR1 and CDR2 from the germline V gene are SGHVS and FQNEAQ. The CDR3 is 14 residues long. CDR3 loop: CASSSTVAAPGYTF. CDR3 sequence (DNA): TGTGCCAGCAGCTCAACGGTCGCGGCTCCGGGTTACACCTTC.

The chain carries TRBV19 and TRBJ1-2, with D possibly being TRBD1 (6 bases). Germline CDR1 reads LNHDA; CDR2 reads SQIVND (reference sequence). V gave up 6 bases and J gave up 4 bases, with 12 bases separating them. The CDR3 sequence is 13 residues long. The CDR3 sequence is CASRRQDIYGYTF. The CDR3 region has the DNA TGTGCCAGTAGGAGACAGGACATCTATGGCTACACCTTC. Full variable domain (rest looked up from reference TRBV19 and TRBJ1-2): DGGITQSPKYLFRKEGQNVTLSCEQNLNHDAMYWYRQDPGQGLRLIYYSQIVNDFQKGDIAEGYSVSREKKESFPLTVTSAQKNPTAFYLCASRRQDIYGYTFGSGTRLTVV.

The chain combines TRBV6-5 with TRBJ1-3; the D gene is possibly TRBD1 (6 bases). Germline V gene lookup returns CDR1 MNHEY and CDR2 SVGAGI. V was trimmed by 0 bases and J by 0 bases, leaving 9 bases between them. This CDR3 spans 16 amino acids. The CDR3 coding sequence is TGTGCCAGCAGTTACTCGGGACACGGCTCTGGAAACACCATATATTTT. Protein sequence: CASSYSGHGSGNTIYF.

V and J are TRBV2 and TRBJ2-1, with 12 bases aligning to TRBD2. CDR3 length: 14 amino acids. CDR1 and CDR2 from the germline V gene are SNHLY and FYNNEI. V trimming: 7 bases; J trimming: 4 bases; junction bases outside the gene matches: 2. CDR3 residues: CASTGLAGYNEQFF. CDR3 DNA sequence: TGTGCCAGCACCGGACTAGCGGGGTACAATGAGCAGTTCTTC.

The CDR3 reads CASSYPQGGAFF. For the CDR3, the DNA is TGTGCCAGCAGTTACCCGCAGGGGGGAGCTTTCTTT. The rearrangement joins TRBV6-5 to TRBJ1-1; 7 nucleotides match TRBD1. With V trimmed by 2 bases and J by 10 bases, 4 bases remained unmatched. The CDR3 extends over 12 amino acids. Germline V gives CDR1 MNHEY, CDR2 SVGAGI.

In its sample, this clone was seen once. For the CDR3, the DNA is TGTGCCAGCAGCCTTCGGGAGGCCCCGAGGGGAGATACGCAGTATTTT. It is translated as CASSLREAPRGDTQYF. The chain joins TRBV11-2 to TRBJ2-3; 7 nucleotides agree with TRBD2. Germline V gene sequence: CDR1 SGHAT, CDR2 FQNNGV. This CDR3 region has 16 residues. The junction had 13 bases not matched to a gene; V was cut back by 5 bases and J by 5 bases.

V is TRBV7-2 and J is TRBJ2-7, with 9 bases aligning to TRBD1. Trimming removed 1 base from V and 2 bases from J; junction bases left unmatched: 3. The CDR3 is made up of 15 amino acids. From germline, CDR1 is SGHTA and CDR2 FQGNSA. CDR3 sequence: CASSLVGQGTYEQYF. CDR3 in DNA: TGTGCCAGCAGCTTAGTGGGACAGGGAACCTACGAGCAGTACTTC.

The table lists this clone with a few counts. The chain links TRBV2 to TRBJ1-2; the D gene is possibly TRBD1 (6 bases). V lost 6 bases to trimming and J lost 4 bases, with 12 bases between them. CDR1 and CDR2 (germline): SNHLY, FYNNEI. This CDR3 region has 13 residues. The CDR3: CASRSEGVYGYTF. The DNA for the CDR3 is TGTGCCAGCAGGTCAGAGGGGGTCTATGGCTACACCTTC.